This TCR beta chain was identified during a study of blood T cell repertoires in COVID-19. Authors' processing steps: Reference gene primer amplification in the assay estimated nucleated cell counts. Clones were sequenced by immunoSEQ multiplex PCR, and TCRdb holds only the in-frame ones, with some missing. The V and J calls and clone size were taken over from that table, and D and trimming were inferred from the DNA. In the table there are around 250,000 clones, about 88% of which are singletons. Germline V gives CDR1 MNHEY, CDR2 SMNVEV (reference sequence). The CDR3 is 15 amino acids. Trimming stripped 2 bases from V and 5 bases from J, with 13 bases between.

The sample taken for sequencing was peripheral blood. The sequence was obtained from a man between 18 and 29 years old with active or convalescent COVID-19. The rearrangement joins TRBV27 to TRBJ2-1; the D gene is possibly TRBD1 (6 bases). The CDR3 DNA reads TGTGCCAGCAGTTTAATTCAAGGGGGTCACAATGAGCAGTTCTTC. Amino acid sequence: CASSLIQGGHNEQFF.